Here is one TCR beta chain with its context. Authors' data handling: Amplification from reference gene primers served as the basis for estimated nucleated cell counts. Generated by immunoSEQ multiplex PCR, the TCRdb table keeps only in-frame clones and is missing some. Clone size and the V and J calls come from that table; the DNA yielded D and trimming. The table records roughly 260,000 clones, 80% to 90% of them present only once. V lost 6 bases to trimming and J lost 7 bases; unmatched junction nucleotides: 9. This CDR3 is 15 amino acids long. Germline V CDR1 and CDR2: MDHEN, SYDVKM. The data stem from a study of blood T cell repertoires in COVID-19. About the study: PBMCs, B-cell-depleted T cells, or T cells were the source of the cDNA or gDNA that made up the material.

Clinical history reported by participants formed the basis on which cohorts were assigned. Recovery among Cohort 3 donors was established by two negative PCRs, clearance, or symptom resolution. The clonotype was recovered from a woman aged 50 to 60 who had recovered from COVID-19. The sequenced sample was PBMCs or T cells enriched from blood (not recorded which). This chain links TRBV28 with TRBJ2-1; TRBD2 matches 10 bases. DNA for the CDR3: TGTGCCAGCAGGGAAACGGGACTAGCGTTGAATGAGCAGTTCTTC. This codes for CASRETGLALNEQFF.